This T cell receptor beta chain is drawn from a study of blood T cell repertoires in COVID-19. Study-level background: Sources were T cells, B-cell-depleted T cells, or PBMCs; the material itself was cDNA or gDNA.

Self-reported history from a screening survey and questionnaire set each donor's cohort. The authors' processing: Reference gene primer amplification gave estimated nucleated cell counts. The data were produced by immunoSEQ multiplex PCR, yet TCRdb's version contains in-frame clones alone and is incomplete. From that table come the V and J calls and clone size; the DNA was used to work out D and trimming. Counted here are over 110,000 clones, 84% occurring once; the ten biggest clones make up around 3.9%. The V gene end was trimmed by 5 bases and the J gene end by 6 bases; junction bases not matched to a gene: 8. The CDR3 has 15 residues. CDR1 is SEHNR, CDR2 FQNEAQ, per germline (reference sequence).

Sequencing used PBMCs or T cells enriched from blood (not recorded which). The chain joins TRBV7-9 to TRBJ2-7, with TRBD2 matching over 12 bases. The TCR was taken from a man aged 50 to 59 in a cohort exposed to, infected with or recovered from COVID-19 (not recorded which). CDR3 protein: CASSPWTSGNSEQYF. The CDR3 bases are TGTGCCAGCAGCCCCTGGACTAGCGGGAACTCCGAGCAGTACTTC.